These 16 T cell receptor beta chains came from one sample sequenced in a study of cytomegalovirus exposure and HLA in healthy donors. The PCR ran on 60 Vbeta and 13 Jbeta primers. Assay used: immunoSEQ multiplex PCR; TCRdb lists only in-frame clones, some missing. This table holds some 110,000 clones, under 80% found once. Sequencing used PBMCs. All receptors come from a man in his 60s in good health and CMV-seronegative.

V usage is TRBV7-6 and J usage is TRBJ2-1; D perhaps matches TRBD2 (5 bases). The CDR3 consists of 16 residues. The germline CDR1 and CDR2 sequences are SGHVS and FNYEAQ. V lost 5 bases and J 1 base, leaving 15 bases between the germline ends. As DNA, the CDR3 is TGTGCCAGCAGCGCGAGCGGACCGCAGTCCTACAATGAGCAGTTCTTC. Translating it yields CASSASGPQSYNEQFF.

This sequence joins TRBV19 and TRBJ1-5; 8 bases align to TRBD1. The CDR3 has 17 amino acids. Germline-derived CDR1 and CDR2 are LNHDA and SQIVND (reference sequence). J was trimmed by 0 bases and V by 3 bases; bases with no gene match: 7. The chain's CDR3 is CASSMRTGRDSNQPQHF. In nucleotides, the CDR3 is TGTGCCAGTAGTATGCGGACAGGGAGAGATAGCAATCAGCCCCAGCATTTT.

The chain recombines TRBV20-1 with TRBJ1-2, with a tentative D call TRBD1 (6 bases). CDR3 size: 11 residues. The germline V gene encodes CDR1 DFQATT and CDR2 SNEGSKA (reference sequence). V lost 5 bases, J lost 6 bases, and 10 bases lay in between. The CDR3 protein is CSASGDHGYTF. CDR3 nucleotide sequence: TGCAGTGCTTCAGGGGATCATGGCTACACCTTC.

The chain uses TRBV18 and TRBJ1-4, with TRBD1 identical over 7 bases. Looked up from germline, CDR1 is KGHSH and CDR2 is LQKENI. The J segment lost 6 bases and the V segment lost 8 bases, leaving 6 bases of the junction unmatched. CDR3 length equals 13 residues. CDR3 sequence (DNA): TGTGCCAGCGCCCAGGGGGAGGATGAAAAACTGTTTTTT. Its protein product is CASAQGEDEKLFF.

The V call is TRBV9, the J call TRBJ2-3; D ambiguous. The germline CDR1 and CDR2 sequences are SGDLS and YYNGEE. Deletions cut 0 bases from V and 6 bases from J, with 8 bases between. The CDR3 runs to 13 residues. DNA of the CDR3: TGTGCCAGCAGCGTAGACCAACGGGATACGCAGTATTTT. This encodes CASSVDQRDTQYF.

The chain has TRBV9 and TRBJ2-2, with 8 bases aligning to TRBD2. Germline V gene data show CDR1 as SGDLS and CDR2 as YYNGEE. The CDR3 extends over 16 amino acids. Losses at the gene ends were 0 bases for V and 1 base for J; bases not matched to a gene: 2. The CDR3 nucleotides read TGTGCCAGCAGCGTAGTCGGGGGGGAGAACACCGGGGAGCTGTTTTTT. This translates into CASSVVGGENTGELFF.

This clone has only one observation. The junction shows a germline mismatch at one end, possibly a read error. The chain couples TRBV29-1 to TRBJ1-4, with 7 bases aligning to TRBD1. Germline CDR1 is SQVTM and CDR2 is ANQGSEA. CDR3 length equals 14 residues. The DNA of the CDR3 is TGCAGCGTGGAAGACAGGGCAACTAATGAAAAACTGTTTTTT. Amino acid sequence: CSVEDRATNEKLFF.

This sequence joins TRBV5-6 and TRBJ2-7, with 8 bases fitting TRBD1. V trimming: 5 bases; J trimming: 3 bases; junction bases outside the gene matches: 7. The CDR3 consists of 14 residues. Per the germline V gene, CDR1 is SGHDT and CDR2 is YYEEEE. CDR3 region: CASRFFDRGYEQYF. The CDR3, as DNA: TGTGCCAGCAGGTTCTTCGACAGGGGCTACGAGCAGTACTTC.

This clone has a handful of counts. The CDR3 is CAWKTQQGASDEQYF. In nucleotides, the CDR3 is TGTGCCTGGAAAACCCAACAGGGGGCATCGGACGAGCAGTACTTC. The rearrangement uses TRBV30 and TRBJ2-5, with TRBD1 matching over 9 bases. The J call may be mistaken, given a closer DNA end match to TRBJ2-7. The V gene's germline CDR1 is GTSNPN and CDR2 SVGIG (reference sequence). There are 15 residues in the CDR3.

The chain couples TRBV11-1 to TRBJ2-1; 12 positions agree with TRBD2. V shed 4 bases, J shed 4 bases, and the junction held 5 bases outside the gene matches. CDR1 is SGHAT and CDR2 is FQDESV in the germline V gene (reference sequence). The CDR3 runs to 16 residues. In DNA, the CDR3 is TGTGCCAGCAGCTCGGGACTAGCGGGTCAATACAATGAGCAGTTCTTC. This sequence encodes CASSSGLAGQYNEQFF.

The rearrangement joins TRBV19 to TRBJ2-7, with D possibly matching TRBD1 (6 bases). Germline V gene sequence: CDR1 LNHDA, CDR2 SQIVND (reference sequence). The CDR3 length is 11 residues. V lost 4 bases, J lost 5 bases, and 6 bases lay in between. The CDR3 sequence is CASSTGDEQYF. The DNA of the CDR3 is TGTGCCAGTAGTACAGGGGACGAGCAGTACTTC.

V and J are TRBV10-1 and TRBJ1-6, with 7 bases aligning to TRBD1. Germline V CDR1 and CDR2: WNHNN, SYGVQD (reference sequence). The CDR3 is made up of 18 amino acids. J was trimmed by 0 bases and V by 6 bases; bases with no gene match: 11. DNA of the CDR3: TGCGCCAGCAGGAGGACAGGCGAAACCAGCTCCTATAATTCACCCCTCCACTTT. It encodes CASRRTGETSSYNSPLHF.

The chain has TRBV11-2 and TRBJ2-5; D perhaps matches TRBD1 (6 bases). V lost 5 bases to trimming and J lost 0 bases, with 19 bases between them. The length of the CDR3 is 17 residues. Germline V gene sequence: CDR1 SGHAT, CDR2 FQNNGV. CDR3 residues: CASSPRSLDSHQETQYF. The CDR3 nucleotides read TGTGCCAGCAGCCCTAGATCTTTGGACAGCCACCAAGAGACCCAGTACTTC.

The CDR3 bases are TGTGCCAGCAGCTTTCTTGCGGGCACTGAAGCTTTCTTT. The encoded protein is CASSFLAGTEAFF. V and J are TRBV7-6 and TRBJ1-1; D unresolved. Trimming took 3 bases from V and 4 from J, leaving 9 bases between them. Germline values: CDR1 SGHVS, CDR2 FNYEAQ. This CDR3 region has 13 residues.

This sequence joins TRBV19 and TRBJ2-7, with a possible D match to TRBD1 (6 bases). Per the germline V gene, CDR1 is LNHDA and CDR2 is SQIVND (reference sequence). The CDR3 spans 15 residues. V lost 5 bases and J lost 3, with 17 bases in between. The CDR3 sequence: CASSPGGGRSYEQYF. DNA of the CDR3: TGTGCCAGTAGTCCTGGGGGCGGCAGGAGCTACGAGCAGTACTTC.

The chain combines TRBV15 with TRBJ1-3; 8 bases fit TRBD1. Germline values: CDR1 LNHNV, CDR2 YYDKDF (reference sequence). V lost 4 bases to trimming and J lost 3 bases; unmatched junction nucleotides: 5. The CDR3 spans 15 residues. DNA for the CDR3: TGTGCCACCAGCACAGGGGGCGCGGGTGGAAACACCATATATTTT. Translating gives CATSTGGAGGNTIYF.